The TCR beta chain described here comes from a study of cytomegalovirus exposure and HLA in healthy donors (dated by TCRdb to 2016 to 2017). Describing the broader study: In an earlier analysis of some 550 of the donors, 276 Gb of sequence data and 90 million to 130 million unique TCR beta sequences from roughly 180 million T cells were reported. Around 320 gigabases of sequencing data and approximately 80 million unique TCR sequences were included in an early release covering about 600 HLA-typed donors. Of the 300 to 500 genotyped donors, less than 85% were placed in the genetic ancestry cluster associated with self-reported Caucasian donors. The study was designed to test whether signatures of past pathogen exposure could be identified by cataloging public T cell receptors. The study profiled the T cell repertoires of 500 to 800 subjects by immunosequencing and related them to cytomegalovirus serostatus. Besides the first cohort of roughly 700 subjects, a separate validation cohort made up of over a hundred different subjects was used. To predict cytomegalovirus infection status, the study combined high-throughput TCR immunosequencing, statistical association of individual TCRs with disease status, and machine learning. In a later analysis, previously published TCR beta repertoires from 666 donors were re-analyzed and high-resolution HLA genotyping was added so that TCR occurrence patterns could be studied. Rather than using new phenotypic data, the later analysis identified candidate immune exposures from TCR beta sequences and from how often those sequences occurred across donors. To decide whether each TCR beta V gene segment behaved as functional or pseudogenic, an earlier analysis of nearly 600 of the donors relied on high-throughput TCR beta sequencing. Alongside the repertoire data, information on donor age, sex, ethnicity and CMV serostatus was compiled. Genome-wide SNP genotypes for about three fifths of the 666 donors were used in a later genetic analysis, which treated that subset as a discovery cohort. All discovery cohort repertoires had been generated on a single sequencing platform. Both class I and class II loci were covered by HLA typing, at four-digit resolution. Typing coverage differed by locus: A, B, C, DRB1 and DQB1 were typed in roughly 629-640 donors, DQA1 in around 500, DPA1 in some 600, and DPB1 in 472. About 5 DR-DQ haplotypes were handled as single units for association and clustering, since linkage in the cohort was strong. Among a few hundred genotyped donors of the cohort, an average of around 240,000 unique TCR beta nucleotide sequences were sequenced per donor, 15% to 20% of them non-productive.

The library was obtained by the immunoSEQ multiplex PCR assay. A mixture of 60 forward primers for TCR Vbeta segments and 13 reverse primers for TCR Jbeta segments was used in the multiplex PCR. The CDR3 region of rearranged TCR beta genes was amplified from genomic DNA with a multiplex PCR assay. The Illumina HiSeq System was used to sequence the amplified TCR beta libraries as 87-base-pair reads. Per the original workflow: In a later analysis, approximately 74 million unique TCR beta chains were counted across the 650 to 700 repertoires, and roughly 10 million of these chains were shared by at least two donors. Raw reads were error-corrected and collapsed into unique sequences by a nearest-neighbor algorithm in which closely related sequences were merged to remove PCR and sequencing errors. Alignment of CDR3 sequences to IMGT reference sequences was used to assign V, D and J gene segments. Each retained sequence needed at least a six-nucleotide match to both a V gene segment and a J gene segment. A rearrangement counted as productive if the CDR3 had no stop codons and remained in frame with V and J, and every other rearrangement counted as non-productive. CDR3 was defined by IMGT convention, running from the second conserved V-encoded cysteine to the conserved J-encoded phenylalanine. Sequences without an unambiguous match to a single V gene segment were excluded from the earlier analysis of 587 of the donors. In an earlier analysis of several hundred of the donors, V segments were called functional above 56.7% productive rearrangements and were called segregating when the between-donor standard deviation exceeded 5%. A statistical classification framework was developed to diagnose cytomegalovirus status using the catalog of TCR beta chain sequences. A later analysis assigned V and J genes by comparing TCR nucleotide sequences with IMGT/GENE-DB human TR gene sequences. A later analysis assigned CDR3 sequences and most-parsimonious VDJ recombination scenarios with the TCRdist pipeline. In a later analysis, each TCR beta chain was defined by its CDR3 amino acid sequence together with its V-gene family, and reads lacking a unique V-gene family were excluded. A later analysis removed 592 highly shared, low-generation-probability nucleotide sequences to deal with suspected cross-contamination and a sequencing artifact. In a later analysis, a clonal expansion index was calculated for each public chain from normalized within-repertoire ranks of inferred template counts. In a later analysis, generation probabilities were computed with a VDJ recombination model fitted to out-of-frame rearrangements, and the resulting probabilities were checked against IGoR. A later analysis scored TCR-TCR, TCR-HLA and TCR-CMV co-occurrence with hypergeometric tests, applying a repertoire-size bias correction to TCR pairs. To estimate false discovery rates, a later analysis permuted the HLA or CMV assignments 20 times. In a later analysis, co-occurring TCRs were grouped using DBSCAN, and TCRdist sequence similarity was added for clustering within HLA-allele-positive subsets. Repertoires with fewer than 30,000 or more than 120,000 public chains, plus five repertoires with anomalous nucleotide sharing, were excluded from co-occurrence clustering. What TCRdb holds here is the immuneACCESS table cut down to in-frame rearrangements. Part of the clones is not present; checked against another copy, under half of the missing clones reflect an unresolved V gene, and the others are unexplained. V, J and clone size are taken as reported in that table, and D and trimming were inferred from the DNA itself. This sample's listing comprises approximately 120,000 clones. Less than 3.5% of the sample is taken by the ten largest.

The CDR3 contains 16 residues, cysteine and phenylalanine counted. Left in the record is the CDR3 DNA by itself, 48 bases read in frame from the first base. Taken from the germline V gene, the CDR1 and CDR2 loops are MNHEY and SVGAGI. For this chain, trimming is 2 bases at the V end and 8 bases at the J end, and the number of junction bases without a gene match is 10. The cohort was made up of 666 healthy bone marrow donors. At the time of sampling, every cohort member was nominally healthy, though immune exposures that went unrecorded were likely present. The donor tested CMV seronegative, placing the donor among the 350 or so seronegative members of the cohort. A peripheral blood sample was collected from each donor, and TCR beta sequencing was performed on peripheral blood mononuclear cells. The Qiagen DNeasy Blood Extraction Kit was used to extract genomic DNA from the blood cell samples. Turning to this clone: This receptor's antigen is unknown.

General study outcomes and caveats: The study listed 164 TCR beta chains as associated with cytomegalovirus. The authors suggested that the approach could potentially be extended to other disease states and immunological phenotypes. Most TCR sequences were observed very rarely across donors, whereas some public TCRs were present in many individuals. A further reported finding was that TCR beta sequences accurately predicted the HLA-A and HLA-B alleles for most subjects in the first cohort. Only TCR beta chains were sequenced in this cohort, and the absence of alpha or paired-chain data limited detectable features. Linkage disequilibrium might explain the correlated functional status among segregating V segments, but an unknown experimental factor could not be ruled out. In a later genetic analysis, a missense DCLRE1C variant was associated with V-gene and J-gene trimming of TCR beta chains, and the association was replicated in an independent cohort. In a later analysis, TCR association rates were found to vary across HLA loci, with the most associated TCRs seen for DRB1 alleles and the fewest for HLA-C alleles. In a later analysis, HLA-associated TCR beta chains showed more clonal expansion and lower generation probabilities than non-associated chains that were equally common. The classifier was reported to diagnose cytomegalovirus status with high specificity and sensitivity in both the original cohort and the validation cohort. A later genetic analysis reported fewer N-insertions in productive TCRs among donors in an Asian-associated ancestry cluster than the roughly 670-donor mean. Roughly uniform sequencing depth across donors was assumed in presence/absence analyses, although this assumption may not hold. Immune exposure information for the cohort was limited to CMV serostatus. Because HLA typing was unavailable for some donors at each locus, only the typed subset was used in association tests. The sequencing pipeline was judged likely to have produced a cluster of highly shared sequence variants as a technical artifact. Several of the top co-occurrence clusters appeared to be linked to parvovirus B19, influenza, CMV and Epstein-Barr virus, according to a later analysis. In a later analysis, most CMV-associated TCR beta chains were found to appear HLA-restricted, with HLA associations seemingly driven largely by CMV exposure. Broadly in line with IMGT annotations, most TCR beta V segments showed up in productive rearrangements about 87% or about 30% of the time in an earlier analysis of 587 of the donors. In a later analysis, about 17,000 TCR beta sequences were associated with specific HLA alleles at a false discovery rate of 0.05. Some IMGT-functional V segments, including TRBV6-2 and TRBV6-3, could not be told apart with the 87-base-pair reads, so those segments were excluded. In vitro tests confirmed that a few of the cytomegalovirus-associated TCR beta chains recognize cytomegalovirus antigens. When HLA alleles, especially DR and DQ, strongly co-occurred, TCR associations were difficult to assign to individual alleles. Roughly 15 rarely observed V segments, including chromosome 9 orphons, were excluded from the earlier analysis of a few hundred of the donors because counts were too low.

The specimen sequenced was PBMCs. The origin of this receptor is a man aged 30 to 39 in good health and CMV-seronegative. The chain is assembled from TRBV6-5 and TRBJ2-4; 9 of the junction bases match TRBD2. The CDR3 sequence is CASSYEVAGGPHIQYF. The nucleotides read TGTGCCAGCAGTTACGAGGTTGCGGGAGGGCCGCACATTCAGTACTTC.